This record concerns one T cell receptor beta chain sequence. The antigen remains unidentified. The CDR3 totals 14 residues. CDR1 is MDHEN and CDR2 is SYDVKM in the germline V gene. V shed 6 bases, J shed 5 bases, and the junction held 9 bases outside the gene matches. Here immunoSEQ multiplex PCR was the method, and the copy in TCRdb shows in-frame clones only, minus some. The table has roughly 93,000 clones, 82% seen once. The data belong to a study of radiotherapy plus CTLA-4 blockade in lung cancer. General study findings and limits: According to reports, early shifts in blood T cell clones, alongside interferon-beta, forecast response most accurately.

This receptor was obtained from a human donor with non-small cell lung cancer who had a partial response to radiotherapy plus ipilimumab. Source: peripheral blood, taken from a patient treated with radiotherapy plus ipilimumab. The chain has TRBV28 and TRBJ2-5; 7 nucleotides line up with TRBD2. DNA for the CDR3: TGTGCCAGCAGCCTGACTAGCCTGTTGGAGACCCAGTACTTC. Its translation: CASSLTSLLETQYF.